This T cell receptor beta chain is drawn from a study of glioma-infiltrating T cells. This clonotype was counted a few times. The iRepertoire nested amplicon-rescue multiplex PCR amplified TCR alpha and beta CDR3s from RNA. TCRdb reprocessed the multiplex PCR reads with MiXCR, giving one entry per CDR3 protein. The sample lists 300,000 to 450,000 distinct CDR3 sequences; roughly two fifths were seen once. Germline CDR1 reads MDHEN; CDR2 reads SYDVKM. V was clipped by 2 bases and J by 2 bases, with 9 bases between them. This CDR3 is 14 amino acids long. The receptor's source is a human donor with low-grade glioma or glioblastoma, undergoing nonglioma brain surgery, or in good health (not recorded which). The chain is built from TRBV28 and TRBJ1-2; D possibly corresponds to TRBD1 (5 bases). The specimen sequenced was glioma tissue, nonneoplastic brain tissue, or PBMCs (not recorded which). CDR3 DNA: TGTGCCAGCAGTTTAGGTAACAGGAACTATGGCTACACCTTC. Amino acid sequence: CASSLGNRNYGYTF.